One and the same sample provided the 24 T cell receptor beta chains below, sequenced in a study of blood T cell repertoires in COVID-19. The assay was immunoSEQ multiplex PCR, and TCRdb's table has in-frame clones only and misses some. The table shows about 220,000 clones, with roughly nine tenths occurring only once. Sample: peripheral blood. The receptors derive from a man aged 35-49 years with active or convalescent COVID-19.

The chain carries TRBV21-1 and TRBJ2-1; the table's D call, TRBD1, has no DNA check behind it. TRBV21-1 has pseudogene status. The CDR3 extends over 14 amino acids. CDR3 region: CASSLQGSNNEQFF. CDR3 in DNA: TGTGCCAGCAGCCTACAGGGATCGAACAATGAGCAGTTCTTC.

The chain uses TRBV19 and TRBJ1-6, with D possibly matching TRBD1 (6 bases). The CDR3 loop spans 16 amino acids. V was shortened by 5 bases and J by 8 bases, with 19 bases between the two germline ends. The germline CDR1 and CDR2 sequences are LNHDA and SQIVND (reference sequence). CDR3 sequence: CASSSLPDRAYSPLHF. The CDR3 nucleotides read TGTGCCAGTAGTTCCCTCCCGGACAGAGCTTATTCACCCCTCCACTTT.

The chain combines TRBV10-3 with TRBJ2-1; D is perhaps TRBD2 (6 bases). Germline V gives CDR1 ENHRY, CDR2 SYGVKD. Trimming removed 7 bases from V and 4 bases from J, with 14 bases in between. There are 14 residues in the CDR3. CDR3 DNA sequence: TGTGCCATCAAAGGGGTAGCGGAATACAATGAGCAGTTCTTC. This sequence encodes CAIKGVAEYNEQFF.

This chain connects TRBV7-2 to TRBJ2-1; possible D gene TRBD2, 5 bases. This CDR3 comprises 13 residues. Germline loops: CDR1 SGHTA, CDR2 FQGNSA. Trimming removed 3 bases at V and 12 bases at J, with 15 bases between. DNA of the CDR3: TGTGCCAGCAGCTTTATGGAGGCCCAGGTGCAGTTCTTC. Translated: CASSFMEAQVQFF.

This clone was recorded once. The chain uses TRBV14 and TRBJ1-1; D remains ambiguous. Germline CDR1 SGHDN, CDR2 FVKESK. CDR3 size: 14 residues. V dropped 4 bases and J dropped 2 bases, with 11 bases sitting between them. The CDR3 protein is CASSRAGANTEAFF. CDR3 nucleotide sequence: TGTGCCAGCAGCCGAGCGGGAGCCAACACTGAAGCTTTCTTT.

V usage is TRBV30 and J usage is TRBJ1-3, with D possibly matching TRBD1 (6 bases). The CDR3 is 17 residues long. The germline V gene encodes CDR1 GTSNPN and CDR2 SVGIG (reference sequence). V lost 5 bases and J lost 2, with 22 bases in between. The DNA for the CDR3 is TGTGCCTGGCAAGCCGACCTTGACAGGCAAACTGGAAACACCATATATTTT. Protein: CAWQADLDRQTGNTIYF.

The V gene is TRBV5-5, the J gene TRBJ2-1, with a possible D match to TRBD2 (6 bases). The CDR3 is 15 amino acids. Trimming left V 0 bases short and J 5 bases short, with 12 bases between. Germline CDR1 SGHKS, CDR2 YYEKEE (reference sequence). CDR3 in amino acids: CASSLGPGRNNEQFF. CDR3 in DNA: TGTGCCAGCAGCTTGGGGCCGGGGAGGAACAATGAGCAGTTCTTC.

The rearrangement joins TRBV7-2 to TRBJ2-3; 7 positions agree with TRBD2. V lost 7 bases and J lost 2; bases outside the gene matches: 9. The CDR3 sequence is 15 residues long. In germline, CDR1 is SGHTA, CDR2 FQGNSA. The CDR3 sequence is CASKRASGNTDTQYF. The CDR3 bases are TGTGCCAGCAAACGGGCTAGCGGAAACACAGATACGCAGTATTTT.

CDR3 loop: CSVEDASGGHTDTQYF. CDR3 sequence (DNA): TGCAGCGTTGAAGATGCTAGCGGGGGGCACACAGATACGCAGTATTTT. This chain uses TRBV29-1 with TRBJ2-3; the match to TRBD2 covers 11 bases. CDR1 and CDR2 from the germline V gene are SQVTM and ANQGSEA. This CDR3 spans 16 amino acids. V lost 0 bases to trimming and J lost 2 bases; unmatched junction nucleotides: 4.

The rearrangement uses TRBV11-2 and TRBJ2-7, with a weak D call TRBD2 (5 bases). Looked up from germline, CDR1 is SGHAT and CDR2 is FQNNGV. The length of the CDR3 is 16 residues. V was pared by 5 bases and J by 0 bases, with 17 bases between. CDR3 loop: CASSPQLEALSYEQYF. CDR3 sequence (DNA): TGTGCCAGCAGCCCCCAATTGGAGGCCCTCTCCTACGAGCAGTACTTC.

The genes are TRBV11-2 and TRBJ2-7, with 7 bases aligning to TRBD2. Germline CDR1 SGHAT, CDR2 FQNNGV. There are 15 residues in the CDR3. With V trimmed by 0 bases and J by 2 bases, 4 bases remained unmatched. The CDR3, as DNA: TGTGCCAGCAGCTTAGATACGGGACTAACCTACGAGCAGTACTTC. It is translated as CASSLDTGLTYEQYF. Based on the CDR3 plus reference TRBV11-2 and TRBJ2-7, the full variable domain is EAGVAQSPRYKIIEKRQSVAFWCNPISGHATLYWYQQILGQGPKLLIQFQNNGVVDDSQLPKDRFSAERLKGVDSTLKIQPAKLEDSAVYLCASSLDTGLTYEQYFGPGTRLTVT.

The genes are TRBV7-2 and TRBJ2-7, with a possible D match to TRBD2 (5 bases). Germline V gene sequence: CDR1 SGHTA, CDR2 FQGNSA. This CDR3 has 13 residues. Trimming took off 2 bases at V and 3 bases at J, with 8 bases between the two ends. Written as DNA, the CDR3 is TGTGCCAGCAGCTTAAGAGGGAACTACGAGCAGTACTTC. Encoded protein: CASSLRGNYEQYF.

This chain uses TRBV5-4 with TRBJ1-1, with D possibly TRBD1 on 6 matching bases. The V end lost 4 bases, the J end lost 0 bases, and 13 bases lay between the germline ends. CDR3 length: 15 residues. Per the germline V gene, CDR1 is SGHNT and CDR2 is YYREEE (reference sequence). The CDR3 nucleotides read TGTGCCAGCAGCACCCGGACAGTTTTGAACACTGAAGCTTTCTTT. The encoded protein is CASSTRTVLNTEAFF.

The chain has TRBV19 and TRBJ1-4; D may be TRBD1 (5 bases). Between the trimmed V and J ends, which lost 3 bases and 4 bases, there was a span of 15 bases. The CDR3 totals 16 residues. Germline CDR1 and CDR2: LNHDA and SQIVND (reference sequence). Written as DNA, the CDR3 is TGTGCCAGTAGTATCCTCCGGGAGGGGCTTAATGAAAAACTGTTTTTT. It translates to CASSILREGLNEKLFF.

The chain is built from TRBV11-2 and TRBJ2-3; a weak D match, TRBD1 (5 bases). V was clipped by 4 bases and J by 5 bases, with 13 bases between them. This CDR3 is 14 amino acids long. CDR1 SGHAT and CDR2 FQNNGV come from the germline V gene. This chain's CDR3 is CASSSRQNGDTQYF. The DNA of the CDR3 is TGTGCCAGCAGCTCAAGACAGAACGGAGATACGCAGTATTTT.

In the case of this clone: Other DNA sequences in this sample translate to the same CDR3. The chain is built from TRBV28 and TRBJ1-2; D gene unclear. From germline, CDR1 is MDHEN and CDR2 SYDVKM. The CDR3 totals 13 residues. Deletions cut 3 bases from V and 2 bases from J, with 7 bases between. The CDR3, as DNA: TGTGCCAGCAGTTTGGGCGGGAACTATGGCTACACCTTC. It is translated as CASSLGGNYGYTF.

Points on this clone: The same CDR3 also results from other DNA sequences found in this sample. The rearrangement links TRBV19 to TRBJ1-1, with D possibly matching TRBD1 (5 bases). Per germline, CDR1 LNHDA and CDR2 SQIVND (reference sequence). The CDR3 is 14 amino acids. V was cut by 5 bases and J by 0 bases, with 10 bases left in between. CDR3 region: CASSPQGLNTEAFF. For the CDR3, the DNA is TGTGCCAGTAGTCCGCAGGGCCTGAACACTGAAGCTTTCTTT.

This clone was counted a single time. The rearrangement joins TRBV29-1 to TRBJ1-1; D unclear. Per the germline V gene, CDR1 is SQVTM and CDR2 is ANQGSEA. The V end was cut by 4 bases, the J end by 8 bases, with 11 bases between. The CDR3 totals 11 residues. CDR3 residues: CSVGRSWEAFF. DNA for the CDR3: TGCAGCGTTGGTCGCAGTTGGGAAGCTTTCTTT.

The rearrangement joins TRBV30 to TRBJ1-2; D might be TRBD1 (6 bases). V was pared by 2 bases and J by 3 bases, with 10 bases between. CDR1 and CDR2 from the germline V gene are GTSNPN and SVGIG (reference sequence). The CDR3 loop spans 13 amino acids. The CDR3 coding sequence is TGTGCCTGGAGTCGGCAGGGGCACTATGGCTACACCTTC. It codes for CAWSRQGHYGYTF. The variable domain in full, completed from reference TRBV30 and TRBJ1-2, reads SQTIHQWPATLVQPVGSPLSLECTVEGTSNPNLYWYRQAAGRGLQLLFYSVGIGQISSEVPQNLSASRPQDRQFILSSKKLLLSDSGFYLCAWSRQGHYGYTFGSGTRLTVV.

The V and J genes are TRBV6-5 and TRBJ1-1; D perhaps matches TRBD1 (6 bases). CDR1 and CDR2 from the germline V gene are MNHEY and SVGAGI. The length of the CDR3 is 13 residues. V was shortened by 10 bases and J by 0 bases, with 12 bases between the two germline ends. Here the CDR3 reads CANGDTMNTEAFF. CDR3 bases: TGTGCCAACGGGGACACAATGAACACTGAAGCTTTCTTT.

With respect to this clone: At one end the junction does not follow the germline gene, possibly because of a read error. In DNA, the CDR3 is TGTGCCAGCAGCACAGCGGACTTC. Translation: CASSTADF. V gene TRBV28 combines with J gene TRBJ1-2; D is unresolved. Germline CDR1 is MDHEN and CDR2 is SYDVKM. This CDR3 is built from 8 residues.

The rearrangement uses TRBV28 and TRBJ1-4, with no clear D. This CDR3 has 11 amino acids. CDR1 is MDHEN, CDR2 SYDVKM, per germline. V dropped 6 bases and J dropped 4 bases, with 3 bases sitting between them. This chain's CDR3 is CASSLNEKLFF. DNA of the CDR3: TGTGCCAGCAGCCTTAATGAAAAACTGTTTTTT. Full variable domain (rest looked up from reference TRBV28 and TRBJ1-4): DVKVTQSSRYLVKRTGEKVFLECVQDMDHENMFWYRQDPGLGLRLIYFSYDVKMKEKGDIPEGYSVSREKKERFSLILESASTNQTSMYLCASSLNEKLFFGSGTQLSVL.

The chain carries TRBV27 and TRBJ2-5; perhaps TRBD1 as D (5 bases). Deletions cut 7 bases from V and 5 bases from J, with 23 bases between. Germline V gives CDR1 MNHEY, CDR2 SMNVEV (reference sequence). The CDR3 runs to 16 residues. The CDR3 DNA reads TGTGCCAGCAAGAAAGGTTTGGGGCACACCGGGGAGACCCAGTACTTC. Its protein product is CASKKGLGHTGETQYF.

Only a few counts were recorded for this clone. V and J are TRBV6-5 and TRBJ1-2; D is possibly TRBD1 (5 bases). CDR1 MNHEY and CDR2 SVGAGI come from the germline V gene. V dropped 6 bases and J dropped 2 bases, with 13 bases sitting between them. The CDR3 is made up of 14 amino acids. CDR3 nucleotide sequence: TGTGCCAGCAGAAGGGGCGGCAAAAACTATGGCTACACCTTC. Its translation: CASRRGGKNYGYTF.